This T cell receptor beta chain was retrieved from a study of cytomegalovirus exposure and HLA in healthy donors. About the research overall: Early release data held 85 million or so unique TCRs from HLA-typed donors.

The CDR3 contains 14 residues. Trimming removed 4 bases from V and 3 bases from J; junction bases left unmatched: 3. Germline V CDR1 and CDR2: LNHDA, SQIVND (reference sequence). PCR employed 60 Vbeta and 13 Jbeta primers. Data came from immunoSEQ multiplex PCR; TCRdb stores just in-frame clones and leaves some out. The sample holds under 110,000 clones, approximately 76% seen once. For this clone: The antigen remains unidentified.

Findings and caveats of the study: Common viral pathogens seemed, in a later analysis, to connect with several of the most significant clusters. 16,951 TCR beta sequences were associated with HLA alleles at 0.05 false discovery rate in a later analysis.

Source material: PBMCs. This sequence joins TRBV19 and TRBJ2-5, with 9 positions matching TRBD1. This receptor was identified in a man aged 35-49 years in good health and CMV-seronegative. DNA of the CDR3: TGTGCCAGTAGTAGCGGGGACAGGGAAGAGACCCAGTACTTC. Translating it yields CASSSGDREETQYF.